The T cell receptor (beta chain) described here comes from a study of blood T cell repertoires in COVID-19. In the study overall: Acute-phase and convalescent COVID-19 samples originated in the United States, Italy and Spain. The analysed material was cDNA or gDNA that came from T cells, B-cell-depleted T cells, or PBMCs.

The germline V gene encodes CDR1 SGDLS and CDR2 YYNGEE. J was trimmed by 3 bases and V by 0 bases; bases with no gene match: 1. The CDR3 extends over 15 amino acids. In the original analysis: Using reference gene primer amplification, nucleated cell counts were estimated. Sequenced by immunoSEQ multiplex PCR; TCRdb stores in-frame clones only, minus some. The V and J calls and clone size were taken over from that table, and D and trimming were inferred from the DNA. Of around 250,000 clones in the sample, around 87% were seen once. The sequencing sample was made of peripheral blood. J is TRBJ1-2 and V is TRBV9; 11 positions agree with TRBD1. The sequence was collected from an older woman with active or convalescent COVID-19. CDR3 DNA sequence: TGTGCCAGCAGCGTAGGGGACAGGGGGGACTATGGCTACACCTTC. Amino acid sequence: CASSVGDRGDYGYTF.